A selection of T cell receptor beta chains follows, all from one sample in a study of blood T cell repertoires in COVID-19. The method was immunoSEQ multiplex PCR; TCRdb's version includes in-frame clones alone and lacks a portion of them. This sample yields some 140,000 clones, of which about 86% are seen a single time; 2% to 3% belongs to the top ten. The sample was PBMCs or T cells enriched from blood (not recorded which). The receptor source for this set is a man in his forties or fifties with acute COVID-19. Each CDR3 is given with its conserved first and last residue. The D gene is left open where the match is weak. The size field is filled for only some rows; it gives once, few, many or a size class.

DNA: TGTGCCAGCAGCCAAGGGCAGGGGGAGGTGACTAATGAAAAACTGTTTTTT
CDR3: CASSQGQGEVTNEKLFF
V: TRBV4-2
size: -
D: TRBD1
J: TRBJ1-4

DNA: TGTGCCAGCAGTCCCGACAGGGAGTCCTACGAGCAGTACTTC
CDR3: CASSPDRESYEQYF
V: TRBV6-4
size: -
D: TRBD1
J: TRBJ2-7

DNA: TGTGCCAGCAGCTCCGACTGGCCCGGGGAAAAACTGTTTTTT
CDR3: CASSSDWPGEKLFF
V: TRBV5-6
size: few
D: -
J: TRBJ1-4

DNA: TGTGCCATCAGCCCCCCTCTCGCGGCGGTCCCTGAGGGTGGAAACACCATATATTTT
CDR3: CAISPPLAAVPEGGNTIYF
V: TRBV10-3
size: -
D: -
J: TRBJ1-3

DNA: TGTGCCAGCAGCTTAGGGGGGGGTCAGAGCTATGGCTACACCTTC
CDR3: CASSLGGGQSYGYTF
V: TRBV11-2
size: once
D: -
J: TRBJ1-2

DNA: TGTGCCAGCAGCTTTGACAGGGGGCCTGGAAACACCATATATTTT
CDR3: CASSFDRGPGNTIYF
V: TRBV7-2
size: -
D: TRBD1
J: TRBJ1-3

DNA: TGTGCCAGCAGTTTAATGATAGCCTACGAGCAGTACTTC
CDR3: CASSLMIAYEQYF
V: TRBV12-3/TRBV12-4
size: -
D: -
J: TRBJ2-7

DNA: TGTGCCAGTAGCGAACGGGAAAATGAAAAACTGTTTTTT
CDR3: CASSERENEKLFF
V: TRBV19
size: -
D: -
J: TRBJ1-4

DNA: TGTGCCAGCAGCCGACAGGGAAGAGGCTACACCTTC
CDR3: CASSRQGRGYTF
V: TRBV28
size: -
D: TRBD1
J: TRBJ1-2

DNA: TGTGCCAGCAGCAAAGGCGAGCGGGGCCCCTCCTACAATGAGCAGTTCTTC
CDR3: CASSKGERGPSYNEQFF
V: TRBV21-1
size: -
D: -
J: TRBJ2-1

DNA: TGCAGCGTTGCACAGGGGGAAAAGTCACCCCTCCACTTT
CDR3: CSVAQGEKSPLHF
V: TRBV29-1
size: -
D: TRBD1
J: TRBJ1-6

DNA: TGTGCCTGGAGACAGGGGGCAACTAATGAAAAACTGTTTTTT
CDR3: CAWRQGATNEKLFF
V: TRBV30
size: -
D: TRBD1
J: TRBJ1-4